These 32 T cell receptor beta chains were sequenced from one sample in a study of CD8 T cells in ankylosing spondylitis. Notes on the study in general: About 8 highly homologous variants formed a TCR beta motif that appeared characteristic of ankylosing spondylitis blood.

TCRdb used MiXCR to reprocess the 5' RACE reads, holding one entry per CDR3 protein. This table has about 800,000 distinct CDR3 sequences, over 9.5% appearing once. No antigen has been identified for these receptors. The sample was blood, either unsorted or a sorted T cell fraction (not recorded which). The receptors originated from a male donor with ankylosing spondylitis.

This clonotype occurred a few times. The gene calls are TRBV11-1 and TRBJ2-6; D not resolved. The V end was cut by 5 bases, the J end by 0 bases, with 17 bases between. The germline gives CDR1 SGHAT, CDR2 FQDESV (reference sequence). The CDR3 runs 18 residues. CDR3: CASSLRRARSSGANVLTF. The CDR3 bases are TGTGCCAGCAGCCTCCGGAGAGCTCGAAGCTCTGGGGCCAACGTCCTGACTTTC.

This clonotype has a handful of counts. This chain joins TRBV5-1 and TRBJ1-2; D gene uncertain. CDR1 and CDR2 from the germline V gene are SGHRS and YFSETQ. This CDR3 spans 14 amino acids. V shed 0 bases and J shed 8 bases, with 14 bases lying between them. Here the CDR3 reads CASSLEGRTKGYTF. The CDR3, as DNA: TGCGCCAGCAGCTTGGAAGGGAGGACGAAAGGCTACACCTTC.

This clonotype was counted a few times. The chain joins TRBV19 to TRBJ2-7; tentative D call: TRBD1 (6 bases). With 2 bases removed from V and 3 bases from J, the gap between germline ends came to 8 bases. Germline V gives CDR1 LNHDA, CDR2 SQIVND (reference sequence). The CDR3 is 13 amino acids. The CDR3 region is CASSISRGYEQYF. The DNA for the CDR3 is TGTGCCAGTAGTATAAGCAGGGGCTACGAGCAGTACTTC.

This clonotype was seen more than once but under ten times. The rearrangement links TRBV4-2 to TRBJ1-4; no clear D. The CDR3 totals 16 residues. Germline V CDR1 and CDR2: LGHNA, YNFKEQ. The V end lost 3 bases, the J end lost 1 base, and 12 bases lay between the germline ends. The CDR3 DNA reads as TGTGCCAGCAGCCAGACCCAGACTGAAACTAATGAAAAACTGTTTTTT. Translated, it gives CASSQTQTETNEKLFF.

This clonotype has just a few counts. The rearrangement joins TRBV7-2 to TRBJ2-1, with D possibly matching TRBD2 (5 bases). The germline V gene encodes CDR1 SGHTA and CDR2 FQGNSA. This CDR3 has 15 amino acids. Trimming stripped 2 bases from V and 0 bases from J, with 8 bases between. CDR3 sequence: CASSLQAASYNEQFF. The CDR3, as DNA: TGTGCCAGCAGCTTACAAGCGGCCTCCTACAATGAGCAGTTCTTC.

This clonotype has a handful of counts. V and J are TRBV24-1 and TRBJ2-2; D is possibly TRBD1 or TRBD2 (5 bases each). In germline, CDR1 is KGHDR, CDR2 SFDVKD. V was pared by 5 bases and J by 2 bases, with 17 bases between. The CDR3 is 17 amino acids. In DNA, the CDR3 is TGTGCCACCAGTGTCCGACTCGTCCGGGGCAACACCGGGGAGCTGTTTTTT. It encodes CATSVRLVRGNTGELFF.

This clonotype has a handful of counts. The gene calls are TRBV10-3 and TRBJ1-6; 7 nucleotides line up with TRBD1. CDR1 is ENHRY and CDR2 is SYGVKD in the germline V gene. The CDR3 extends over 15 amino acids. The J segment lost 8 bases and the V segment lost 4 bases, leaving 8 bases of the junction unmatched. The CDR3 reads CAISVGQDRYSPLHF. CDR3 coding DNA: TGTGCCATCAGTGTCGGACAGGATCGGTATTCACCCCTCCACTTT.

A few counts support this clonotype. The chain recombines TRBV4-3 with TRBJ2-3; D may be TRBD2 (6 bases). The V end lost 0 bases, the J end lost 10 bases, and 11 bases lay between the germline ends. CDR1 is LGHNA and CDR2 is YSLEER in the germline V gene. The CDR3 is 13 residues long. The CDR3 region has the DNA TGCGCCAGCAGCCAAGAACTGGAGGGGTCGCAGTATTTT. Translated: CASSQELEGSQYF.

This clonotype was seen a handful of times. This chain links TRBV20-1 with TRBJ1-4; TRBD1 matches at 9 bases. Germline CDR1 DFQATT, CDR2 SNEGSKA (reference sequence). This CDR3 has 13 amino acids. V lost 4 bases, J lost 8 bases, and 5 bases stayed unmatched. CDR3 DNA sequence: TGCAGTGCTATCGGGACAGGGTACGAAAAACTGTTTTTT. Encoded protein: CSAIGTGYEKLFF.

A word on this clonotype: The junction shows a germline mismatch at one end, possibly a read error. The V and J genes are TRBV7-7 and TRBJ2-5; D tentatively reads TRBD1 or TRBD2 (5 bases each). This CDR3 has 15 residues. Germline V lookup: CDR1 SSHAT, CDR2 FNYEAQ (reference sequence). As DNA, the CDR3 is TGTGCTAGCAGCTTAGATGGGACCCCTCAAGAGACCCAGTACTTC. Amino acids: CASSLDGTPQETQYF.

V is TRBV5-5 and J is TRBJ2-1, with no clear D. The V gene lost 2 bases and the J gene lost 7 bases, with 10 bases spanning the gap. This CDR3 has 13 residues. Germline values: CDR1 SGHKS, CDR2 YYEKEE (reference sequence). The CDR3 loop is CASSFVAWNEQFF. CDR3 coding DNA: TGTGCCAGCAGCTTCGTGGCTTGGAATGAGCAGTTCTTC.

This clonotype was observed a few times. This chain links TRBV9 with TRBJ1-1, with a tentative D call TRBD1 (6 bases). The CDR3 extends over 16 amino acids. Germline CDR1 SGDLS, CDR2 YYNGEE. Trimming cost V 0 bases and J 3 bases, with 15 bases left between them. DNA of the CDR3: TGTGCCAGCAGCGTAGTCGGACGGGAGGGGGACACTGAAGCTTTCTTT. It specifies CASSVVGREGDTEAFF.

This rearrangement joins TRBV10-2 to TRBJ2-6, with 7 bases aligning to TRBD1. The CDR3 is 15 amino acids. The germline gives CDR1 WSHSY, CDR2 SAAADI. V lost 3 bases to trimming and J lost 4 bases; unmatched junction nucleotides: 3. In nucleotides, the CDR3 is TGCGCCAGCAGTGATGACAGGGCCGGGGCCAACGTCCTGACTTTC. Encoded protein: CASSDDRAGANVLTF.

This clonotype has at least ten counts. CDR3: CASSQDKRSVEQYF. Here the CDR3 DNA reads TGCGCCAGCAGCCAAGATAAGAGGTCAGTCGAGCAGTACTTC. V and J are TRBV4-3 and TRBJ2-7; D is unresolved. The germline gives CDR1 LGHNA, CDR2 YSLEER. The CDR3 length is 14 residues. V lost 0 bases, J lost 6 bases, and 12 bases lay in between.

The chain couples TRBV20-1 to TRBJ1-2; D is unresolved. Germline assignment: CDR1 DFQATT and CDR2 SNEGSKA (reference sequence). The V gene lost 3 bases and the J gene lost 10 bases, with 12 bases spanning the gap. The CDR3 runs to 11 residues. CDR3 in amino acids: CSASLESHYTF. For the CDR3, the DNA is TGCAGTGCTAGTCTAGAGTCCCACTACACCTTC.

This clonotype has only a few counts. The V and J genes are TRBV2 and TRBJ2-5; 9 bases line up with TRBD1. The CDR3 runs to 13 residues. Germline assignment: CDR1 SNHLY and CDR2 FYNNEI. The V and J ends lost 8 bases and 4 bases, in that order; junction bases with no gene match: 5. CDR3 sequence (DNA): TGTGCCAGCGGGCGACAGGGGGGAGAGACCCAGTACTTC. Encoded protein: CASGRQGGETQYF.

The chain links TRBV7-2 to TRBJ2-7, with 12 bases aligning to TRBD2. The trim removed 5 bases at V and 4 bases at J, leaving 9 bases unmatched. The CDR3 loop spans 16 amino acids. Per the germline V gene, CDR1 is SGHTA and CDR2 is FQGNSA. The CDR3 here is CASSITTSGGTYEQYF. The CDR3 nucleotides read TGTGCCAGCAGCATAACGACTAGCGGGGGAACATACGAGCAGTACTTC.

The rearrangement uses TRBV20-1 and TRBJ2-3, with a tentative D call TRBD2 (6 bases). The CDR3 runs to 15 residues. The V gene's germline CDR1 is DFQATT and CDR2 SNEGSKA (reference sequence). V was clipped by 4 bases and J by 0 bases, with 14 bases between them. CDR3 in DNA: TGCAGTGCTATAAGGGACTGGTCTAGCACAGATACGCAGTATTTT. This encodes CSAIRDWSSTDTQYF.

V is TRBV6-5 and J is TRBJ2-7, with 12 nucleotides matching TRBD1. Unmatched junction bases numbered 2, after V lost 4 bases and J lost 4 bases. The CDR3 is 14 amino acids. The germline CDR1 and CDR2 sequences are MNHEY and SVGAGI. CDR3 region: CASSWGQGAYEQYF. CDR3 in DNA: TGTGCCAGCAGTTGGGGACAGGGGGCGTACGAGCAGTACTTC.

The chain links TRBV10-2 to TRBJ2-2; 9 bases are shared with TRBD1. This CDR3 is 15 amino acids long. Germline CDR1 and CDR2: WSHSY and SAAADI. The J segment lost 7 bases and the V segment lost 11 bases, leaving 14 bases of the junction unmatched. The DNA for the CDR3 is TGCGCCGGGGGGAGAGGGACAGGGAGCATCGGGGAGCTGTTTTTT. It specifies CAGGRGTGSIGELFF.

This clonotype was counted only a few times. The chain links TRBV27 to TRBJ2-1; perhaps TRBD2 as D (6 bases). Germline CDR1 is MNHEY and CDR2 is SMNVEV (reference sequence). The CDR3 runs 19 residues. V was trimmed by 0 bases and J by 3 bases, leaving 21 bases between them. In nucleotides, the CDR3 is TGTGCCAGCAGTTTATCGGACGGAACTAGCCTTCTTTTCTACAATGAGCAGTTCTTC. Its translation is CASSLSDGTSLLFYNEQFF.

The chain has TRBV5-1 and TRBJ1-1, with TRBD1 identical over 7 bases. The CDR3 is 15 residues long. Germline V gene lookup returns CDR1 SGHRS and CDR2 YFSETQ. Unmatched junction bases numbered 10, after V lost 4 bases and J lost 4 bases. CDR3 protein: CASSRFEGDSTEAFF. The CDR3 DNA sequence: TGCGCCAGCAGCCGCTTTGAGGGGGACAGCACTGAAGCTTTCTTT.

The genes are TRBV7-2 and TRBJ1-2; D is unresolved. CDR3 size: 13 residues. V lost 0 bases to trimming and J lost 8 bases, with 10 bases between them. CDR1 and CDR2 (germline): SGHTA, FQGNSA. The CDR3 loop is CASSLAGLPGYTF. In DNA, the CDR3 is TGTGCCAGCAGCTTAGCAGGATTGCCGGGCTACACCTTC. The entire variable domain, with the rest obtained from reference TRBV7-2 and TRBJ1-2, is as follows: GAGVSQSPSNKVTEKGKDVELRCDPISGHTALYWYRQSLGQGLEFLIYFQGNSAPDKSGLPSDRFSAERTGGSVSTLTIQRTQQEDSAVYLCASSLAGLPGYTFGSGTRLTVV.

The table lists this clonotype with a few counts. Here the CDR3 DNA reads TGCAGTGCAACACTAGCGGGGGCTCCCGGTACGCAGTATTTT. As protein: CSATLAGAPGTQYF. J is TRBJ2-3 and V is TRBV20-1; 11 bases fit TRBD2. J was trimmed by 8 bases and V by 6 bases; bases with no gene match: 10. CDR1 and CDR2 (germline): DFQATT, SNEGSKA (reference sequence). This CDR3 is 14 amino acids long.

There are many counts of this clonotype. The rearrangement joins TRBV24-1 to TRBJ2-1; unclear D gene. The germline V gene has CDR1 KGHDR and CDR2 SFDVKD. The CDR3 spans 13 residues. The germline V and J ends were trimmed by 3 bases and 9 bases, with 11 bases remaining between them. CDR3 DNA: TGTGCCACCAGTGATGAGAACCGAGGTGAGCAGTTCTTC. It yields the protein CATSDENRGEQFF.

This sequence joins TRBV20-1 and TRBJ2-1, with 8 bases fitting TRBD1. Germline V gene sequence: CDR1 DFQATT, CDR2 SNEGSKA (reference sequence). CDR3 size: 13 residues. V lost 7 bases and J lost 4; bases outside the gene matches: 6. The CDR3 DNA is TGCAGTGTTACGGACAGGGTTTACAATGAGCAGTTCTTC. Residues: CSVTDRVYNEQFF.

This chain uses TRBV24-1 with TRBJ1-2; no clear D gene. The CDR3 is 11 residues long. The V end was cut by 9 bases, the J end by 3 bases, with 7 bases between. Germline V gives CDR1 KGHDR, CDR2 SFDVKD. DNA for the CDR3: TGTGCCACCGGAACGGACTATGGCTACACCTTC. This codes for CATGTDYGYTF.

The chain joins TRBV23-1 to TRBJ2-3; D tentatively fits TRBD1 or TRBD2 (6 bases each). TRBV23-1 is an open reading frame, and its role is uncertain. The CDR3 covers 15 residues. Trimming stripped 2 bases from V and 3 bases from J, with 12 bases between. The chain's CDR3 is CASSQRGRRTDTQYF. CDR3 sequence (DNA): TGCGCCAGCAGTCAACGGGGGCGGAGGACAGATACGCAGTATTTT.

The chain employs TRBV5-1 and TRBJ2-5; D is undetermined. The germline V and J ends were trimmed by 2 bases and 0 bases, with 5 bases remaining between them. This CDR3 is 13 amino acids long. Germline CDR1 reads SGHRS; CDR2 reads YFSETQ. The CDR3 DNA is TGCGCCAGCAGCTTTTTAGACCAAGAGACCCAGTACTTC. The encoded protein is CASSFLDQETQYF.

This clonotype was seen a handful of times. The chain combines TRBV2 with TRBJ1-2; TRBD1 might be the D (5 bases). This CDR3 has 12 residues. Per the germline V gene, CDR1 is SNHLY and CDR2 is FYNNEI. The ends were cut back, 7 bases at V and 5 bases at J, with 11 bases in the middle. CDR3 in amino acids: CASTDRGYGYTF. The CDR3 DNA reads as TGTGCCAGCACTGATCGGGGGTATGGCTACACCTTC.

This clonotype was seen only a few times. The chain recombines TRBV20-1 with TRBJ1-5; 7 bases are a match to TRBD1. V was clipped by 3 bases and J by 1 base; unmatched bases: 9. The CDR3 covers 16 residues. Looked up from germline, CDR1 is DFQATT and CDR2 is SNEGSKA (reference sequence). This chain's CDR3 is CSARTGMSLSNQPQHF. As DNA, the CDR3 is TGCAGTGCTAGGACAGGGATGAGTTTGAGCAATCAGCCCCAGCATTTT.

This clonotype has more than one count but fewer than ten. The chain has TRBV29-1 and TRBJ2-7; no reliable D call. CDR1 is SQVTM and CDR2 is ANQGSEA in the germline V gene. The CDR3 runs 10 residues. The V gene lost 5 bases and the J gene lost 4 bases, with 6 bases spanning the gap. The CDR3 region has the DNA TGCAGCGTTTTCGATTACGAGCAGTACTTC. It codes for CSVFDYEQYF.